This T cell receptor (beta chain) was found in a study of cytomegalovirus exposure and HLA in healthy donors. Germline CDR1 reads SGHRS; CDR2 reads YFSETQ. Trimming left V 3 bases short and J 1 base short, with 13 bases between. The CDR3 is made up of 15 amino acids. A multiplex PCR was run with 60 Vbeta primers and 13 Jbeta primers. Clones were read by immunoSEQ multiplex PCR, and TCRdb kept only the in-frame ones, dropping some. The sample carries over 110,000 clones, roughly 74% recorded once. Sequenced input: PBMCs. The TCR sequence derives from a woman between 18 and 29 years old in good health and CMV-seropositive. This chain connects TRBV5-1 to TRBJ1-1, with D possibly being TRBD1 (6 bases). CDR3 sequence: CASSWTAVGNTEAFF. CDR3 sequence (DNA): TGCGCCAGCAGCTGGACAGCAGTCGGGAACACTGAAGCTTTCTTT. Drawing the rest from reference TRBV5-1 and TRBJ1-1, the complete variable domain is KAGVTQTPRYLIKTRGQQVTLSCSPISGHRSVSWYQQTPGQGLQFLFEYFSETQRNKGNFPGRFSGRQFSNSRSEMNVSTLELGDSALYLCASSWTAVGNTEAFFGQGTRLTVV.